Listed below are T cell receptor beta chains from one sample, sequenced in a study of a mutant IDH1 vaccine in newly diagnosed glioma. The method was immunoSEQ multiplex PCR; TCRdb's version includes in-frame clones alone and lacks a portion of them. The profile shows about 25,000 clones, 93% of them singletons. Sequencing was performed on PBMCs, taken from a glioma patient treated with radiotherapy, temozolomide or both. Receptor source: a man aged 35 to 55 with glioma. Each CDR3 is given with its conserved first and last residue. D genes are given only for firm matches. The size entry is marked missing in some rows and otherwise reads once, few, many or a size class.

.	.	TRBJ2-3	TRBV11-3	TGTGCCAGCAGCTTACAGGGGGATACGCAGTATTTT	CASSLQGDTQYF
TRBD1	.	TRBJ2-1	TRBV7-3	TGTGCCAGCAGCACCCGAGCAATGGGACAGGACTACAATGAGCAGTTCTTC	CASSTRAMGQDYNEQFF
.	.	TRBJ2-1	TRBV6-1	TGTGCCAGCAGTGAATACCCCGTTCGGAGTAGCAATGAGCAGTTCTTC	CASSEYPVRSSNEQFF
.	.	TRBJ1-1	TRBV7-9	TGTGCCAGCAGCTTAGCGGCTTTGAACACTGAAGCTTTCTTT	CASSLAALNTEAFF
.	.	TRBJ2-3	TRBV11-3	TGTGCCAGCAGCTCCCTTGCAGGGATGGGCACAGATACGCAGTATTTT	CASSSLAGMGTDTQYF
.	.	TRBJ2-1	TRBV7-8	TGTGCCAGCAGCTTATCCGCGGGATCCTACAATGAGCAGTTCTTC	CASSLSAGSYNEQFF
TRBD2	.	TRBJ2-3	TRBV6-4	TGTGCCAGCAGTGCTAGCGGGGAGACAGATACGCAGTATTTT	CASSASGETDTQYF
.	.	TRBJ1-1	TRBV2	TGTGCCAGCAGTTCACAGGGGAACACTGAAGCTTTCTTT	CASSSQGNTEAFF
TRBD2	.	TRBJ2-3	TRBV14	TGTGCCAGCAGCCTTGTCGGGGGGGAGGCCACAGATACGCAGTATTTT	CASSLVGGEATDTQYF
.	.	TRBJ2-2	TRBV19	TGTGCCAGTAGTATGATCCCAGCGAACACCGGGGAGCTGTTTTTT	CASSMIPANTGELFF
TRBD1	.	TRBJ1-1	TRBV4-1	TGCGCCAGCAGCCAGCAGACAGGGGTGAACACTGAAGCTTTCTTT	CASSQQTGVNTEAFF
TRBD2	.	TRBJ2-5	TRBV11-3	TGTGCCAGCACATTGGGGGGGAGAGAAGAGACCCAGTACTTC	CASTLGGREETQYF
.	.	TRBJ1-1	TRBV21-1	TGTGCCAGCAGCAATTGGACAGACACTGAAGCTTTCTTT	CASSNWTDTEAFF
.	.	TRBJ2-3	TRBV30	TGTGCCTGGGAAGAAGATACGCAGTATTTT	CAWEEDTQYF
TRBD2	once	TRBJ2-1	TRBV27	TGTGCCAGCAGTTTCGGACTAGCGGGGGGGCCGTTGCACAATGAGCAGTTCTTC	CASSFGLAGGPLHNEQFF
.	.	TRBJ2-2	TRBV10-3	TGTGCCATCAGTGAGGCCTCTAGCGTAAACACCGGGGAGCTGTTTTTT	CAISEASSVNTGELFF
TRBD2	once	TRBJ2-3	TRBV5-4	TGTGCCAGCAGCTTTGCGGGGGGGCGGGCAGATACGCAGTATTTT	CASSFAGGRADTQYF
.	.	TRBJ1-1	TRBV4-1	TGCGCCAGCAGCCAAGACCTGGGCACTGAAGCTTTCTTT	CASSQDLGTEAFF
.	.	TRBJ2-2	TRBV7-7	TGTGCTAGCAGCTCGGACCCCAGGCGGGCGAACACCGGGGAGCTGTTTTTT	CASSSDPRRANTGELFF
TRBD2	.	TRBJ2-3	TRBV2	TGTGCCAGCGGCCCTAGCGGAGATACGCAGTATTTT	CASGPSGDTQYF